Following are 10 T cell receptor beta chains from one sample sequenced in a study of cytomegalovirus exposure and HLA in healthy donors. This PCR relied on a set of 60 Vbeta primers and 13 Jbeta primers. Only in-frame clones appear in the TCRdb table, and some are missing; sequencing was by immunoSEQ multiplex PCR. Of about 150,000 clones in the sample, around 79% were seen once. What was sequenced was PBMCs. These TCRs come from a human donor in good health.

This chain's CDR3 is CASSPDRGNEKLFF. In DNA, the CDR3 is TGTGCCAGCAGCCCCGACAGGGGTAATGAAAAACTGTTTTTT. The chain recombines TRBV2 with TRBJ1-4; 8 bases agree with TRBD1. Germline loops: CDR1 SNHLY, CDR2 FYNNEI. The V and J ends lost 6 bases and 4 bases, in that order; junction bases with no gene match: 4. The CDR3 has 14 amino acids.

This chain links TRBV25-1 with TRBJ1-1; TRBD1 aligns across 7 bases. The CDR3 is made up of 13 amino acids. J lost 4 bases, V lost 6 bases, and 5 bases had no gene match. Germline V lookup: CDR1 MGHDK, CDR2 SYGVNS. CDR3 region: CASSAAGGTEAFF. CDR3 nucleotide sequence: TGTGCCAGCAGCGCGGCAGGGGGCACTGAAGCTTTCTTT.

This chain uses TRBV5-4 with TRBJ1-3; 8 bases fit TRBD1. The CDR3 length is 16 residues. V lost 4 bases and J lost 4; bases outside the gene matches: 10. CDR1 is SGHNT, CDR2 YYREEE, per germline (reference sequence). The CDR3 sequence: CASSARDRGSGNTIYF. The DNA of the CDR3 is TGTGCCAGCAGCGCACGCGACAGGGGATCCGGAAACACCATATATTTT.

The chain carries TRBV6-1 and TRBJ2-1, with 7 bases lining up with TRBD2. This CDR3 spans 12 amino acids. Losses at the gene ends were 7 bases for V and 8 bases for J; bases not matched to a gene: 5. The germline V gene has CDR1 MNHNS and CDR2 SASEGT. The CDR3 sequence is CASKTSADEQFF. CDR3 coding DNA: TGTGCCAGCAAAACTAGCGCAGATGAGCAGTTCTTC.

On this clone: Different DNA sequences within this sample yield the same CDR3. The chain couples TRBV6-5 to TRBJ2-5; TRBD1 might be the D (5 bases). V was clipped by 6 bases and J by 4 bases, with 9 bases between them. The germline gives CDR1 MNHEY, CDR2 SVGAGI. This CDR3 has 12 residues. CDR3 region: CASSRTGETQYF. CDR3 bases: TGTGCCAGCAGCCGCACAGGAGAGACCCAGTACTTC.

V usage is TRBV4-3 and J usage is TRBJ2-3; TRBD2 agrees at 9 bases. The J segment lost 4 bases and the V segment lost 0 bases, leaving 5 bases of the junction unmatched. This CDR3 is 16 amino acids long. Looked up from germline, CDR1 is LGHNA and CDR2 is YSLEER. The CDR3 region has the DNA TGCGCCAGCAGCCAAGATGGTAGCGGGAGTTCAGATACGCAGTATTTT. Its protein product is CASSQDGSGSSDTQYF.

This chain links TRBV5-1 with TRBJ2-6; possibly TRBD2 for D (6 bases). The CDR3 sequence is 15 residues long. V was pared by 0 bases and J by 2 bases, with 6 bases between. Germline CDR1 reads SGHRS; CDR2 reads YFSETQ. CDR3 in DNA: TGCGCCAGCAGCTTGGGGGGGGCTGGGGCCAACGTCCTGACTTTC. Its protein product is CASSLGGAGANVLTF.

The CDR3 bases are TGTGCCAGCTATGGGGGGGTGGAGACTTCGGATGAGCAGTTCTTC. Translation: CASYGGVETSDEQFF. The J gene is TRBJ2-1, the V gene TRBV6-6; 7 bases match TRBD2. The ends lost 8 bases at V and 8 bases at J; junction bases unmatched: 15. Germline loops: CDR1 MNHNY, CDR2 SVGAGI (reference sequence). The CDR3 contains 15 residues.

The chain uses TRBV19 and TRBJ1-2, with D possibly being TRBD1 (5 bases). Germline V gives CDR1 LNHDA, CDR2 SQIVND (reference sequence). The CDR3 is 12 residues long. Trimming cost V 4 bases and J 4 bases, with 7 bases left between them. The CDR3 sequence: CASSSQGYGYTF. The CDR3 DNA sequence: TGTGCCAGTAGTAGCCAGGGCTATGGCTACACCTTC.

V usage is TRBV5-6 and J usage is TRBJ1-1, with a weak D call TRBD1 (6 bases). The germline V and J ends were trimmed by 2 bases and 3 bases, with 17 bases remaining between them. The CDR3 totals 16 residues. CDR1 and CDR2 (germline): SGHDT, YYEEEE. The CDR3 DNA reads TGTGCCAGCAGCTTCCTCGAACAGGGCGCTTACACTGAAGCTTTCTTT. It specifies CASSFLEQGAYTEAFF.